Reported below is one T cell receptor beta chain. The protocol was immunoSEQ multiplex PCR, while the TCRdb copy is restricted to in-frame clones and leaves out a portion. The table lists approximately 1.5 million clones, 95% to 99% of them singletons. These data come from a study of shared clonotypes between healthy human individuals. Study background: Per donor, three plates held CD4 naive cells, three held CD4 memory, two held CD8 naive and one held CD8 memory.

The length of the CDR3 is 14 residues. Germline values: CDR1 SGHRS, CDR2 YFSETQ. The germline V and J ends were trimmed by 3 bases and 0 bases, with 9 bases remaining between them. V usage is TRBV5-1 and J usage is TRBJ2-5; D is ambiguous. Sequenced material: naive CD4+ T cells sorted from blood. Described subset: CD45RA+ positively selected. The receptor was isolated from a man aged 25-40 years in good health. This chain's CDR3 is CASSSVGNQETQYF. In DNA, the CDR3 is TGCGCCAGCAGCTCGGTGGGAAACCAAGAGACCCAGTACTTC.